The entry below describes one T cell receptor beta chain. The antigen is undetermined. This record belongs to a study of T cells in Graves' hyperthyroidism and ophthalmopathy. General observations from the study: In the analysis, a 13 V-J model separated ophthalmopathy from stable hyperthyroidism. Before onset, by a median of approximately 6.8 months, the model predicted ophthalmopathy. Most clonotypes expanded in thyroid above 0.001 were likewise present in blood.

Lactation, pregnancy, other autoimmune disease or uncontrolled infection led to exclusion of patients. Trimming at V came to 5 bases and at J to 3 bases, leaving 6 bases not matched to a gene. The CDR3 loop spans 15 amino acids. The germline V gene has CDR1 SGHTA and CDR2 FQGNSA. From RNA transcripts, TCR beta CDR3 regions were amplified. TCR CDR3 regions were first amplified by RT-PCR with HTBI primers. From the multiplex PCR reads, TCRdb called clonotypes with MiXCR, one entry per CDR3 protein. The sample records hundreds of thousands of distinct CDR3 sequences, about two fifths being singletons. The sequence derives from a young man with Graves' hyperthyroidism. Sequencing input: blood. The chain uses TRBV7-2 and TRBJ1-3; 8 positions agree with TRBD1. The CDR3 nucleotides read TGTGCCAGCAGCGCCGGGACAGGCCATGGAAACACCATATATTTT. Protein: CASSAGTGHGNTIYF.